The next 14 T cell receptor beta chains were all read from a single sample in a study of OX40 agonist ivuxolimab in advanced cancers. Sequencing used immunoSEQ multiplex PCR; TCRdb keeps in-frame clones, though not all of them. The table has around 62,000 clones, about 88% seen once; the top ten hold about 12%. This specimen consisted of CD4+ or CD8+ T cells sorted from blood, obtained in a trial of the OX40 agonist ivuxolimab. Source of these receptors: an adult with an advanced solid tumor such as melanoma, head and neck, liver or kidney cancer.

This clone was seen ten or more times. This chain connects TRBV5-6 to TRBJ2-7; D tentatively fits TRBD1 or TRBD2 (5 bases each). Germline V gene sequence: CDR1 SGHDT, CDR2 YYEEEE. The CDR3 sequence is 14 residues long. Trimming stripped 4 bases from V and 5 bases from J, with 16 bases between. Here the CDR3 reads CASSQGPLQDEQYF. In nucleotides, the CDR3 is TGTGCCAGCAGCCAGGGACCACTGCAGGACGAGCAGTACTTC.

The J gene is TRBJ2-6, the V gene TRBV10-3, with no clear D. The V gene lost 5 bases and the J gene lost 0 bases, with 8 bases spanning the gap. Germline-derived CDR1 and CDR2 are ENHRY and SYGVKD. The CDR3 is 15 amino acids. CDR3 sequence reads: CAISSTGSGANVLTF. Here the CDR3 DNA reads TGTGCCATCAGTTCCACGGGCTCTGGGGCCAACGTCCTGACTTTC.

The chain has TRBV11-2 and TRBJ2-7; no reliable D call. Trimming removed 0 bases from V and 4 bases from J, with 10 bases in between. The CDR3 is 14 residues long. From germline, CDR1 is SGHAT and CDR2 FQNNGV. The CDR3 sequence: CASSLDPGEYEQYV. The CDR3 DNA reads as TGTGCCAGCAGCTTAGATCCAGGAGAATACGAGCAGTACGTC.

The V and J genes are TRBV7-8 and TRBJ2-3; no clear D gene. This CDR3 has 14 amino acids. The V end was cut by 1 base, the J end by 4 bases, with 9 bases between. From germline, CDR1 is SGHVS and CDR2 FQNEAQ. CDR3 amino acids: CASSLDFLSDTQYF. CDR3 in DNA: TGTGCCAGCAGCTTAGATTTTTTGTCAGATACGCAGTATTTT.

The V call is TRBV28, the J call TRBJ2-3; 12 nucleotides agree with TRBD1. J gave up 4 bases and V 2 bases, and 4 bases lay outside the gene matches. Per the germline V gene, CDR1 is MDHEN and CDR2 is SYDVKM. The length of the CDR3 is 16 residues. The CDR3 loop reads CASSLRWDRGPDTQYF. Written as DNA, the CDR3 is TGTGCCAGCAGTTTAAGATGGGACAGGGGGCCAGATACGCAGTATTTT.

The rearrangement uses TRBV5-1 and TRBJ2-1, with a tentative D call TRBD1 (6 bases). Germline loops: CDR1 SGHRS, CDR2 YFSETQ. CDR3 length: 14 residues. V lost 1 base to trimming and J lost 2 bases, with 7 bases between them. CDR3: CASSLRDTYNEQFF. The CDR3 nucleotides are TGCGCCAGCAGCTTGCGGGACACCTACAATGAGCAGTTCTTC. Full variable domain (remainder filled in from reference TRBV5-1 and TRBJ2-1): KAGVTQTPRYLIKTRGQQVTLSCSPISGHRSVSWYQQTPGQGLQFLFEYFSETQRNKGNFPGRFSGRQFSNSRSEMNVSTLELGDSALYLCASSLRDTYNEQFFGPGTRLTVL.

This chain uses TRBV13 with TRBJ2-7, with D perhaps TRBD1 (6 bases). The CDR3 sequence is 13 residues long. Germline V lookup: CDR1 PRHDT, CDR2 FYEKMQ (reference sequence). Between the trimmed V and J ends, which lost 5 bases and 0 bases, there was a span of 8 bases. In DNA, the CDR3 is TGTGCCAGCAGCCCGGGACACTCCTACGAGCAGTACTTC. Protein sequence: CASSPGHSYEQYF.

The chain employs TRBV28 and TRBJ2-1; 11 bases line up with TRBD2. Germline V gives CDR1 MDHEN, CDR2 SYDVKM. V lost 4 bases to trimming and J lost 14 bases; unmatched junction nucleotides: 7. The CDR3 extends over 13 amino acids. This chain's CDR3 is CASSWTSGSGEFF. CDR3 in DNA: TGTGCCAGCAGTTGGACTAGCGGGTCTGGGGAGTTCTTC.

The chain joins TRBV7-2 to TRBJ2-1, with 8 nucleotides matching TRBD2. Germline CDR1 and CDR2: SGHTA and FQGNSA. CDR3 size: 15 residues. V shed 6 bases, J shed 4 bases, and the junction held 8 bases outside the gene matches. The CDR3 coding sequence is TGTGCCAGCAGGTGGGGCGGGAGGAGGTACAATGAGCAGTTCTTC. Encoded protein: CASRWGGRRYNEQFF.

The rearrangement links TRBV6-6 to TRBJ1-1; 7 nucleotides match TRBD1. The CDR3 is 14 amino acids. In germline, CDR1 is MNHNY, CDR2 SVGAGI (reference sequence). V was clipped by 5 bases and J by 4 bases; unmatched bases: 7. CDR3 region: CASSEYRGITEAFF. Here the CDR3 DNA reads TGTGCCAGCAGTGAGTACAGGGGAATCACTGAAGCTTTCTTT.

The chain links TRBV6-5 to TRBJ2-7; D call uncertain. CDR1 is MNHEY, CDR2 SVGAGI, per germline. This CDR3 has 12 residues. Trimming pared 4 bases from V and 6 bases from J, leaving 10 bases between. The CDR3: CASSLGPGEQYF. CDR3 sequence (DNA): TGTGCCAGCAGTTTGGGCCCGGGCGAGCAGTACTTC.

This clone has just a few counts. This chain uses TRBV7-3 with TRBJ2-7; D is ambiguous. The CDR3 loop spans 12 amino acids. Germline CDR1 SGHTA, CDR2 FQGTGA. With 5 bases removed from V and 4 bases from J, the gap between germline ends came to 9 bases. In DNA form, the CDR3 reads TGTGCCAGCAGCCCCAAGCATTACGAGCAGTACGTC. It codes for CASSPKHYEQYV.

The chain uses TRBV2 and TRBJ2-1; 9 bases line up with TRBD2. With 1 base clipped from V and 7 bases from J, the junction kept 5 bases outside the gene matches. This CDR3 has 15 residues. Per the germline V gene, CDR1 is SNHLY and CDR2 is FYNNEI. CDR3 DNA: TGTGCCAGCAGTGAAGGACTAGCGGTCAGGAATGAGCAGTTCTTC. This encodes CASSEGLAVRNEQFF.

A word on this clone: The junction does not match germline at one end; this may be a read error. The J gene is TRBJ1-4, the V gene TRBV2; D call uncertain. The CDR3 covers 10 residues. The V gene's germline CDR1 is SNHLY and CDR2 FYNNEI. This CDR3 reads CASQDEKLFF. The CDR3 DNA reads TGTGCCAGCCAGGATGAGAAACTGTTTTTT.